This TCR beta chain was identified during a study of blood T cells in healthy people across ages. It was with a sample-barcoded 5' primer and a J-beta primer mix that a second PCR of roughly 6 to 12 cycles was run. TCRdb used MiXCR to reprocess the 5' RACE reads, holding one entry per CDR3 protein. The sample has about 580,000 distinct CDR3 sequences; about 45% are singletons. Per germline, CDR1 DFQATT and CDR2 SNEGSKA (reference sequence). This CDR3 region has 15 residues. Material for sequencing was blood. The V call is TRBV20-1, the J call TRBJ2-3; 9 bases line up with TRBD2. The receptor was isolated from a man older than 75 in good health. DNA for the CDR3: TGCAGCGAGACTAGCGGAAGGAATGGTCCAGATACGCAGTATTTT. Protein product: CSETSGRNGPDTQYF.